The clone carrying this TCR beta chain was found many times. Its specificity is unknown. This sample stems from a study of regulatory T cells in long-lasting Graves disease. V gave up 7 bases and J gave up 2 bases, with 14 bases separating them. Germline CDR1 SQVTM, CDR2 ANQGSEA. This CDR3 contains 13 residues. The time point is: persistent/refractory GD, antithyroid drugs over 5 years with positive TRAb. Scientists built the TCR library using RNA that was extracted from PBMCs. According to the study, TCR beta libraries were built with iRepertoire HTBI primers and CDR3-region Arm-PCR. Study processing details: Samples revealed around 56 TRBV and over twelve TRBJ segments. One entry per CDR3 protein, called by TCRdb with MiXCR from the multiplex PCR reads. TCRdb, not the original authors, processed these V and J calls. The table shows about 430,000 distinct CDR3 sequences, with around 23% occurring only once.

Whole-study results and caveats: Among samples with persistent disease, TRBV28, TRBJ1-2 and TRBJ2-5 were favored. The number of shared public clonotypes was higher in persistent patients (under 3,000) than new patients (just over 950).

This clonotype was sampled from a female donor with Graves disease. This chain links TRBV29-1 with TRBJ1-2; D not certain. Sequencing used peripheral blood mononuclear cells (PBMCs), obtained when the disease was refractory, from a patient treated with antithyroid drugs. CDR3 sequence: CSAGEGGNYGYTF. DNA of the CDR3: TGCAGCGCGGGCGAGGGCGGGAACTATGGCTACACCTTC.